Listed here are 20 T cell receptor beta chains from one sample, sequenced in a study of beta chain features in type 1 diabetes. No antigen is known for these receptors. Broader study findings: Across all four CD4+ subsets, people with type 1 diabetes showed modestly shorter TCRB CDR3s.

Sequenced material consisted of expressed TCRB transcripts (all of the isolated RNA was reverse transcribed). TCRdb's copy holds only in-frame clones and misses some; the assay was immunoSEQ multiplex PCR. The table lists hundreds of thousands of clones, over 10% of them singletons. Sequencing was performed on naive CD4+ T cells from blood. These receptors were obtained from a young man with type 1 diabetes.

This clone was picked up a small number of times. A junction boundary mismatches the germline segment, possibly from a read error. The rearrangement links TRBV7-9 to TRBJ1-4; 11 bases agree with TRBD1. Germline V gene lookup returns CDR1 SEHNR and CDR2 FQNEAQ (reference sequence). The CDR3 sequence is 17 residues long. The CDR3 loop is CASSLGVSGTGGEKLFF. The CDR3 nucleotides are TGTGCCAGCAGTTTAGGGGTTTCTGGGACAGGGGGTGAAAAACTGTTTTTT.

The sample holds a few counts of this clone. The chain has TRBV7-9 and TRBJ2-6; tentatively, D is TRBD1 (6 bases). The V gene lost 1 base and the J gene lost 0 bases, with 13 bases spanning the gap. This CDR3 has 18 residues. The germline CDR1 and CDR2 sequences are SEHNR and FQNEAQ (reference sequence). CDR3 coding DNA: TGTGCCAGCAGCTTAGGAACCTCGGACAGCTCTGGGGCCAACGTCCTGACTTTC. Its translation is CASSLGTSDSSGANVLTF.

CDR3 residues: CASSLMGGTTTGELFF. CDR3 nucleotide sequence: TGTGCCAGCAGCTTAATGGGAGGGACTACCACCGGGGAGCTGTTTTTT. The rearrangement joins TRBV7-3 to TRBJ2-2; TRBD2 aligns across 7 bases. The V segment lost 1 base and the J segment 4 bases; nucleotides outside the gene matches: 6. The V gene's germline CDR1 is SGHTA and CDR2 FQGTGA. The length of the CDR3 is 16 residues.

The V gene is TRBV6-1, the J gene TRBJ2-1; D is uncertain. Per germline, CDR1 MNHNS and CDR2 SASEGT. Trimming took 8 bases from V and 6 from J, leaving 17 bases between them. This CDR3 spans 14 amino acids. The CDR3 DNA reads TGTGCCAGCGGGAAGGTCCCGAATATCAATGAGCAGTTCTTC. It is translated as CASGKVPNINEQFF.

The J gene is TRBJ2-3, the V gene TRBV7-9, with 8 bases fitting TRBD2. Trimming at V came to 6 bases and at J to 6 bases, leaving 17 bases not matched to a gene. The length of the CDR3 is 17 residues. Germline lookup yields CDR1 SEHNR and CDR2 FQNEAQ (reference sequence). DNA of the CDR3: TGTGCCAGCAGGAACTACCCCGGGGGGGCCATGGGTGATACGCAGTATTTT. It codes for CASRNYPGGAMGDTQYF.

J is TRBJ1-2 and V is TRBV29-1; D is unresolved. The ends were cut back, 4 bases at V and 3 bases at J, with 12 bases in the middle. There are 13 residues in the CDR3. From germline, CDR1 is SQVTM and CDR2 ANQGSEA. CDR3 in amino acids: CSVGAGRDYGYTF. The CDR3 DNA follows: TGCAGCGTTGGGGCTGGGAGGGACTATGGCTACACCTTC.

This clone occurred a few times. V is TRBV28 and J is TRBJ1-5; the match to TRBD1 covers 9 bases. The CDR3 is made up of 13 amino acids. Trimming cost V 7 bases and J 7 bases; bases outside gene matches: 5. The germline gives CDR1 MDHEN, CDR2 SYDVKM. CDR3 coding DNA: TGTGCCAGCACCCGGACAGGGGTGCAGCCCCAGCATTTT. Protein product: CASTRTGVQPQHF.

The chain uses TRBV10-3 and TRBJ1-2; D ambiguous. Trimming shortened V by 2 bases and J by 0 bases, and 7 bases separated the two germline ends. The CDR3 length is 14 residues. CDR1 and CDR2 from the germline V gene are ENHRY and SYGVKD. The CDR3 sequence: CAISEVSANYGYTF. The DNA for the CDR3 is TGTGCCATCAGTGAGGTCAGCGCTAACTATGGCTACACCTTC.

The rearrangement links TRBV7-2 to TRBJ2-1; 7 bases match TRBD1. V lost 11 bases to trimming and J lost 0 bases; unmatched junction nucleotides: 7. This CDR3 comprises 14 residues. Germline V gene data show CDR1 as SGHTA and CDR2 as FQGNSA. The CDR3 here is CAGGRGSSYNEQFF. The DNA for the CDR3 is TGTGCCGGGGGCAGGGGGAGCTCCTACAATGAGCAGTTCTTC.

The V call is TRBV7-6, the J call TRBJ2-5, with TRBD1 identical over 7 bases. CDR1 and CDR2 (germline): SGHVS, FNYEAQ. Germline trimming cut 1 base from V and 5 bases from J; bases unmatched to any gene: 4. CDR3 length: 14 amino acids. CDR3 protein: CASSLEGGWETQYF. The CDR3 DNA follows: TGTGCCAGCAGCTTAGAAGGGGGCTGGGAGACCCAGTACTTC. The full variable domain, rest sourced from reference TRBV7-6 and TRBJ2-5, is GAGVSQSPRYKVTKRGQDVALRCDPISGHVSLYWYRQALGQGPEFLTYFNYEAQQDKSGLPNDRFSAERPEGSISTLTIQRTEQRDSAMYRCASSLEGGWETQYFGPGTRLLVL.

The genes are TRBV2 and TRBJ1-2, with D possibly TRBD1 on 5 matching bases. This CDR3 contains 13 residues. Germline V CDR1 and CDR2: SNHLY, FYNNEI. V lost 5 bases to trimming and J lost 3 bases, with 10 bases between them. The CDR3 sequence is CASSTQEDYGYTF. In DNA, the CDR3 is TGTGCCAGCAGTACACAGGAGGACTATGGCTACACCTTC.

The CDR3 loop reads CASSSRDGAYEQYF. The CDR3 DNA is TGTGCCAGCAGCTCCCGGGACGGGGCCTACGAGCAGTACTTC. The chain couples TRBV11-1 to TRBJ2-7; perhaps D is TRBD1 or TRBD2 (5 bases each). With 4 bases removed from V and 2 bases from J, the gap between germline ends came to 12 bases. Germline CDR1 reads SGHAT; CDR2 reads FQDESV (reference sequence). This CDR3 contains 14 residues. Drawing the rest from reference TRBV11-1 and TRBJ2-7, the complete variable domain is EAEVAQSPRYKITEKSQAVAFWCDPISGHATLYWYRQILGQGPELLVQFQDESVVDDSQLPKDRFSAERLKGVDSTLKIQPAELGDSAMYLCASSSRDGAYEQYFGPGTRLTVT.

This rearrangement joins TRBV18 to TRBJ2-1, with TRBD2 matching 13 bases. CDR1 and CDR2 (germline): KGHSH, LQKENI. The CDR3 spans 15 residues. V shed 3 bases, J shed 7 bases, and the junction held 3 bases outside the gene matches. CDR3 sequence: CASSPGLAGRNEQFF. The CDR3 bases are TGTGCCAGCTCACCGGGACTAGCGGGGAGGAATGAGCAGTTCTTC.

V usage is TRBV30 and J usage is TRBJ1-2; the D is unclear. Germline CDR1 and CDR2: GTSNPN and SVGIG (reference sequence). The ends were cut back, 8 bases at V and 0 bases at J, with 13 bases in the middle. The CDR3 sequence is 13 residues long. Here the CDR3 reads CAQSGGTNYGYTF. CDR3 DNA sequence: TGTGCCCAATCGGGAGGGACTAACTATGGCTACACCTTC.

This clone was counted between two and nine times. The chain combines TRBV18 with TRBJ1-2; 10 nucleotides agree with TRBD1. Germline-derived CDR1 and CDR2 are KGHSH and LQKENI. V was clipped by 2 bases and J by 7 bases; unmatched bases: 7. CDR3 length: 15 amino acids. The CDR3 loop is CASSPAGQGTSGYTF. The CDR3 nucleotides read TGTGCCAGCTCACCAGCGGGACAGGGGACTAGTGGCTACACCTTC. The variable domain in full, completed from reference TRBV18 and TRBJ1-2, reads NAGVMQNPRHLVRRRGQEARLRCSPMKGHSHVYWYRQLPEEGLKFMVYLQKENIIDESGMPKERFSAEFPKEGPSILRIQQVVRGDSAAYFCASSPAGQGTSGYTFGSGTRLTVV.

This chain connects TRBV18 to TRBJ1-1; 9 bases map to TRBD1. CDR1 is KGHSH, CDR2 LQKENI, per germline. The CDR3 extends over 17 amino acids. V lost 4 bases to trimming and J lost 2 bases; unmatched junction nucleotides: 11. The CDR3 loop is CASSLNSGTGTNTEAFF. CDR3 coding DNA: TGTGCCAGCTCACTTAACTCCGGGACAGGGACTAACACTGAAGCTTTCTTT.

This clone was seen a handful of times. The chain is built from TRBV10-1 and TRBJ1-6; 9 bases align to TRBD1. V lost 4 bases, J lost 10 bases, and 5 bases stayed unmatched. The CDR3 is made up of 14 amino acids. Germline V lookup: CDR1 WNHNN, CDR2 SYGVQD (reference sequence). CDR3 nucleotide sequence: TGCGCCAGCAGTGGGGGACAGGGTGACTCACCCCTCCACTTT. Protein product: CASSGGQGDSPLHF.

A word on this clone: Additional DNA sequences in this sample encode the identical CDR3. The rearrangement uses TRBV7-3 and TRBJ1-1; no clear D gene. Germline values: CDR1 SGHTA, CDR2 FQGTGA. Trimming pared 6 bases from V and 2 bases from J, leaving 10 bases between. This CDR3 has 13 residues. DNA of the CDR3: TGTGCCAGCAGTCCCGACGGTAACACTGAAGCTTTCTTT. Its translation is CASSPDGNTEAFF. Drawing the rest from reference TRBV7-3 and TRBJ1-1, the complete variable domain is GAGVSQTPSNKVTEKGKYVELRCDPISGHTALYWYRQSLGQGPEFLIYFQGTGAADDSGLPNDRFFAVRPEGSVSTLKIQRTERGDSAVYLCASSPDGNTEAFFGQGTRLTVV.

The rearrangement links TRBV9 to TRBJ1-4, with a weak D call TRBD1 (5 bases). Trimming stripped 4 bases from V and 7 bases from J, with 11 bases between. Germline CDR1 SGDLS, CDR2 YYNGEE. The CDR3 is 13 amino acids. The CDR3 loop reads CASSPGRGEKLFF. The CDR3 bases are TGTGCCAGCAGCCCAGGGCGGGGTGAAAAACTGTTTTTT.

This clone was counted many times. The chain uses TRBV30 and TRBJ1-6; D perhaps matches TRBD1 (5 bases). The V gene lost 2 bases and the J gene lost 16 bases, with 9 bases spanning the gap. Germline values: CDR1 GTSNPN, CDR2 SVGIG (reference sequence). CDR3 length: 10 amino acids. The CDR3 is CAWSSGQLHF. For the CDR3, the DNA is TGTGCCTGGAGTTCGGGGCAGCTCCACTTT.